A single sample gave rise to the 10 T cell receptor beta chains below, sequenced in a study of CD8 T cells in ankylosing spondylitis (dated by TCRdb to the late 2010s). The library was produced with 5' RACE. The instrument was an Illumina HiSeq 2500. Using fastp trimming at Q25 and MiXCR clonotype assembly, TCRdb reanalyzed the public sequencing data and kept in-frame beta chains. Each entry merges the rows of one CDR3 protein and shows their most common DNA and genes. In this sample the table shows 7,000 to 8,000 distinct CDR3 sequences, around 2.8% of which occur a single time. 35% to 40% of the sample comes from the top ten. Material: blood, either unsorted or a sorted T cell fraction (not recorded which). These receptors were taken from a female donor with ankylosing spondylitis or in good health (not recorded which).

This clonotype was seen many times. The chain recombines TRBV9 with TRBJ1-2; D remains ambiguous. The CDR3 totals 15 residues. The V and J ends lost 0 bases and 8 bases respectively, with 17 bases between them. The V gene's germline CDR1 is SGDLS and CDR2 YYNGEE. CDR3 residues: CASSVALGSGYGYTF. The CDR3, as DNA: TGTGCCAGCAGCGTAGCTCTGGGATCGGGGTACGGCTACACCTTC.

V and J are TRBV9 and TRBJ1-1, with a weak D call TRBD1 (5 bases). Trimming took off 4 bases at V and 3 bases at J, with 13 bases between the two ends. CDR1 is SGDLS, CDR2 YYNGEE, per germline. The CDR3 contains 14 residues. The CDR3: CASSHTVGDTEAFF. The CDR3, as DNA: TGTGCCAGCAGCCACACCGTGGGGGACACTGAAGCTTTCTTT.

This clonotype appeared many times. This CDR3 is CASSGSLSGDNTGELFF. CDR3 nucleotide sequence: TGTGCCAGCAGCGGTAGTCTGAGCGGGGACAACACCGGGGAGCTGTTTTTT. The chain has TRBV9 and TRBJ2-2, with 7 bases fitting TRBD2. V was pared by 3 bases and J by 2 bases, with 10 bases of the junction left unmatched. The CDR3 is 17 amino acids. Germline CDR1 and CDR2: SGDLS and YYNGEE.

In its sample, this clonotype was seen many times. V is TRBV9 and J is TRBJ2-5, with a possible D match to TRBD2 (5 bases). V gave up 4 bases and J gave up 5 bases, with 15 bases separating them. This CDR3 is 14 amino acids long. Germline V lookup: CDR1 SGDLS, CDR2 YYNGEE. This CDR3 reads CASSPGLGLETQYF. The CDR3, as DNA: TGTGCCAGCAGCCCCGGACTGGGGTTGGAGACCCAGTACTTC.

This clonotype was recorded at least ten times. The V gene is TRBV9, the J gene TRBJ2-2, with 12 bases that match TRBD1. V dropped 4 bases and J dropped 6; count of bases not matched to a gene: 4. CDR3 length: 15 amino acids. In germline, CDR1 is SGDLS, CDR2 YYNGEE. CDR3 loop: CASSLGQGASGELFF. Here the CDR3 DNA reads TGTGCCAGCAGCTTGGGACAGGGGGCGTCCGGGGAGCTGTTTTTT. The full variable domain, rest sourced from reference TRBV9 and TRBJ2-2, is DSGVTQTPKHLITATGQRVTLRCSPRSGDLSVYWYQQSLDQGLQFLIQYYNGEERAKGNILERFSAQQFPDLHSELNLSSLELGDSALYFCASSLGQGASGELFFGEGSRLTVL.

This clonotype has a count of ten or more. V and J are TRBV9 and TRBJ2-1; TRBD1 is a possible D gene (5 bases). CDR3 length: 16 amino acids. Germline V CDR1 and CDR2: SGDLS, YYNGEE. V lost 3 bases and J lost 8, with 21 bases in between. The CDR3 bases are TGTGCCAGCAGCGGGCGAGGTCGAAGGGGCTCAGATGAGCAGTTCTTC. As protein: CASSGRGRRGSDEQFF.

Ten or more counts support this clonotype. The V call is TRBV9, the J call TRBJ2-7; 7 bases fit TRBD2. The CDR3 is made up of 13 amino acids. The ends lost 2 bases at V and 7 bases at J; junction bases unmatched: 6. Germline V gene data show CDR1 as SGDLS and CDR2 as YYNGEE. CDR3: CASSVSGVEEQYF. The DNA of the CDR3 is TGTGCCAGCAGCGTGAGCGGGGTAGAAGAGCAGTACTTC.

This clonotype appeared many times. The rearrangement joins TRBV9 to TRBJ2-3, with D perhaps TRBD2 (6 bases). V was pared by 3 bases and J by 2 bases, with 7 bases between. The germline gives CDR1 SGDLS, CDR2 YYNGEE. This CDR3 contains 13 residues. CDR3 amino acids: CASSGTNTDTQYF. DNA of the CDR3: TGTGCCAGCAGCGGGACTAACACAGATACGCAGTATTTT. The entire variable domain, with the rest obtained from reference TRBV9 and TRBJ2-3, is as follows: DSGVTQTPKHLITATGQRVTLRCSPRSGDLSVYWYQQSLDQGLQFLIQYYNGEERAKGNILERFSAQQFPDLHSELNLSSLELGDSALYFCASSGTNTDTQYFGPGTRLTVL.

The J gene is TRBJ1-5, the V gene TRBV11-3; possible D gene TRBD1, 5 bases. The germline V gene encodes CDR1 SGHNT and CDR2 YENEEA. V was cut by 10 bases and J by 0 bases, with 16 bases left in between. The CDR3 runs 15 residues. The CDR3 nucleotides read TGTGCCAAGTTCGGGGGGGACGTTAGCAATCAGCCCCAGCATTTT. Protein product: CAKFGGDVSNQPQHF.

In this sample, this clonotype is medium-sized. V usage is TRBV9 and J usage is TRBJ1-1, with 7 positions matching TRBD1. CDR1 is SGDLS and CDR2 is YYNGEE in the germline V gene. J gave up 6 bases and V 4 bases, and 3 bases lay outside the gene matches. The CDR3 extends over 12 amino acids. The CDR3 region has the DNA TGTGCCAGCAGCATAGGGGGCTCTGAAGCTTTCTTT. Amino acids: CASSIGGSEAFF.